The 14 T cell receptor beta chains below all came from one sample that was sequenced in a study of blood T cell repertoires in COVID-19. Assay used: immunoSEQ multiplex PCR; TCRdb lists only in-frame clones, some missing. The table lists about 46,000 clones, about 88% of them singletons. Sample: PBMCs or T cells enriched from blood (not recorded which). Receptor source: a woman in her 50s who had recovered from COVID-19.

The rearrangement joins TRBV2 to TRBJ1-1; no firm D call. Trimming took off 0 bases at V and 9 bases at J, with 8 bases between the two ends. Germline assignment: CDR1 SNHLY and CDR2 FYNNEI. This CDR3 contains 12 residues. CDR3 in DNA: TGTGCCAGCAGTGAAGCGCGAGGGAAAGCTTTCTTT. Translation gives CASSEARGKAFF.

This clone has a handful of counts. CDR3 sequence reads: CASSLGGTGSLEQYF. The CDR3 bases are TGTGCCAGCAGCTTAGGAGGGACAGGGTCGCTCGAGCAGTACTTC. The chain recombines TRBV13 with TRBJ2-7, with 9 bases identical to TRBD1. With V trimmed by 0 bases and J by 6 bases, 6 bases remained unmatched. CDR3 length: 15 residues. The germline gives CDR1 PRHDT, CDR2 FYEKMQ (reference sequence).

Here the CDR3 DNA reads TGTGCCAGTAGCGAGAGGGAGACCCAGTACTTC. Its translation is CASSERETQYF. This sequence joins TRBV19 and TRBJ2-5; D unclear. V was cut by 6 bases and J by 5 bases, with 7 bases left in between. The CDR3 is 11 residues long. CDR1 LNHDA and CDR2 SQIVND come from the germline V gene (reference sequence). The full variable domain, completed using reference TRBV19 and TRBJ2-5, is DGGITQSPKYLFRKEGQNVTLSCEQNLNHDAMYWYRQDPGQGLRLIYYSQIVNDFQKGDIAEGYSVSREKKESFPLTVTSAQKNPTAFYLCASSERETQYFGPGTRLLVL.

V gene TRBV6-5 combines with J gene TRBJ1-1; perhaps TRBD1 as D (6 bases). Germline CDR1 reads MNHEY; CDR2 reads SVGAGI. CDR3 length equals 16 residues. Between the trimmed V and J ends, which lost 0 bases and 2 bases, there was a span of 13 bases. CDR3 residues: CASSYSGFRGNTEAFF. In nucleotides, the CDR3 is TGTGCCAGCAGTTACTCGGGCTTCAGGGGTAACACTGAAGCTTTCTTT.

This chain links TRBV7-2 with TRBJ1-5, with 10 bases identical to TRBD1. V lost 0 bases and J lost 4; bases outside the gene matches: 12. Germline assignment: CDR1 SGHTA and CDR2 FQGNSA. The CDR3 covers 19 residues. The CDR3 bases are TGTGCCAGCAGCTTAGCGCCGGGACAGGGGTCTTTGAAGAATCAGCCCCAGCATTTT. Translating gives CASSLAPGQGSLKNQPQHF.

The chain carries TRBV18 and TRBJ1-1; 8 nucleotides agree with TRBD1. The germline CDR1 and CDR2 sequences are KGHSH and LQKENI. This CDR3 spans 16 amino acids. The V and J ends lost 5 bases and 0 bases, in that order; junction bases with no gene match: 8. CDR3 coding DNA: TGTGCCAGCTCATCGGGACAGGTCCTCCTGAACACTGAAGCTTTCTTT. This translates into CASSSGQVLLNTEAFF.

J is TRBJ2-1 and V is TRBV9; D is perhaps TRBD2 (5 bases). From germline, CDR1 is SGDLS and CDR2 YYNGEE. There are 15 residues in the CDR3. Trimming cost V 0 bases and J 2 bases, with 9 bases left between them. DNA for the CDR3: TGTGCCAGCAGCGTAGCAGCGGTGACCTACAATGAGCAGTTCTTC. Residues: CASSVAAVTYNEQFF. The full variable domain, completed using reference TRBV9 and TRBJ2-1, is DSGVTQTPKHLITATGQRVTLRCSPRSGDLSVYWYQQSLDQGLQFLIQYYNGEERAKGNILERFSAQQFPDLHSELNLSSLELGDSALYFCASSVAAVTYNEQFFGPGTRLTVL.

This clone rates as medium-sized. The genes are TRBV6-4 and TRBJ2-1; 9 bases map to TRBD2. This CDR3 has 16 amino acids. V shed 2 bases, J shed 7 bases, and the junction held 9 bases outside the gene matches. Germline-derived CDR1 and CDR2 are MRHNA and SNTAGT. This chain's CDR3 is CASSDDSSGALNEQFF. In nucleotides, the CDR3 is TGTGCCAGCAGTGACGATTCTAGCGGGGCCTTGAATGAGCAGTTCTTC.

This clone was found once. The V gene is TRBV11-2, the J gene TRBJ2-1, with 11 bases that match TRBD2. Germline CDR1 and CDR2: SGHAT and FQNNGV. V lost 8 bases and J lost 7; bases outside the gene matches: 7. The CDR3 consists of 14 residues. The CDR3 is CASGITSGGNEQFF. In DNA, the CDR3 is TGTGCCAGCGGAATAACTAGCGGGGGTAATGAGCAGTTCTTC. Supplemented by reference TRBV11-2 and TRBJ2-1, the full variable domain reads EAGVAQSPRYKIIEKRQSVAFWCNPISGHATLYWYQQILGQGPKLLIQFQNNGVVDDSQLPKDRFSAERLKGVDSTLKIQPAKLEDSAVYLCASGITSGGNEQFFGPGTRLTVL.

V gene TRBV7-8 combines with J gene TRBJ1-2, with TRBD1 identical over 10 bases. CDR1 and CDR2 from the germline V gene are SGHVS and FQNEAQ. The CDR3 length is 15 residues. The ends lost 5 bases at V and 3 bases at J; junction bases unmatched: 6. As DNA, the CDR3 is TGTGCCAGCAGCCTCGGGACAGGGGAATACTATGGCTACACCTTC. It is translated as CASSLGTGEYYGYTF.

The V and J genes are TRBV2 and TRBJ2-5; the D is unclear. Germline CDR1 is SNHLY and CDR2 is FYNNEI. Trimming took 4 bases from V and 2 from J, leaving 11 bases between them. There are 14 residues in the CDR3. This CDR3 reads CASSGVRRQETQYF. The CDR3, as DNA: TGTGCCAGCAGTGGCGTTCGGCGGCAAGAGACCCAGTACTTC.

The CDR3 DNA reads TGTGCCAGCAGCACCGGACTAGCGACTACCTACGAGCAGTACTTC. It specifies CASSTGLATTYEQYF. The rearrangement links TRBV7-2 to TRBJ2-7, with 9 bases aligning to TRBD2. CDR3 length equals 15 residues. Germline V gene data show CDR1 as SGHTA and CDR2 as FQGNSA. V lost 5 bases and J lost 2; bases outside the gene matches: 7.

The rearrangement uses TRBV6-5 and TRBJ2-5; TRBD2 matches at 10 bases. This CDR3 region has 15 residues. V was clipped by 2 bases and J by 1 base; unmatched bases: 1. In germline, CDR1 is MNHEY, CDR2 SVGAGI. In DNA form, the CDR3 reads TGTGCCAGCAGTTACACTAGCGGGATCCAAGAGACCCAGTACTTC. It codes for CASSYTSGIQETQYF.

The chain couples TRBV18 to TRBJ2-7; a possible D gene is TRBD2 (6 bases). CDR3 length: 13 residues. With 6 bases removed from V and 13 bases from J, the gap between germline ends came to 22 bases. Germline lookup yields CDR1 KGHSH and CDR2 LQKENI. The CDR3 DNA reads TGTGCCAGCTCCCTGGTAGATAGCGGACGACTCTACTTC. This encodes CASSLVDSGRLYF. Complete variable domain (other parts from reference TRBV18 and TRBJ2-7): NAGVMQNPRHLVRRRGQEARLRCSPMKGHSHVYWYRQLPEEGLKFMVYLQKENIIDESGMPKERFSAEFPKEGPSILRIQQVVRGDSAAYFCASSLVDSGRLYFGPGTRLTVT.